The T cell receptor beta chain under discussion was sequenced for a study of T-cell memory formation after mild COVID-19. This clonotype was observed a few times. Trimming cost V 6 bases and J 1 base; bases outside gene matches: 6. Per germline, CDR1 SNHLY and CDR2 FYNNEI. The CDR3 loop spans 16 amino acids. TCRdb itself ran the 5' RACE reads through MiXCR, one entry per CDR3 protein. Counted here are some 440,000 distinct CDR3 sequences, nearly 25% occurring once; the ten biggest clones make up around 13%. The chain uses TRBV2 and TRBJ1-4, with 9 bases matching TRBD1. The sample was PBMCs or a T cell subset sorted from them (not recorded which). The clonotype was recovered from an adult woman who had mild COVID-19 (a few samples of this study predate the infection). Cell type and time point are not known. CDR3: CASSLTGGLTNEKLFF. DNA of the CDR3: TGTGCCAGCAGCTTGACAGGGGGGCTAACTAATGAAAAACTGTTTTTT.